The 2 T cell receptor beta chains presented below share a single source sample, sequenced in a study of identical twins' blood T cells. TCRdb re-analysed the 5' RACE reads in MiXCR, keeping a single row per CDR3 protein. The sample contains about 500 distinct CDR3 sequences, about two thirds of which appear only once. Sequencing was performed on PBMCs. The receptors were sampled from a woman aged 18-50 years in good health.

About this clonotype: A junction boundary mismatches the germline segment, possibly from a read error. This rearrangement joins TRBV15 to TRBJ1-2; 7 nucleotides line up with TRBD1. The length of the CDR3 is 16 residues. From germline, CDR1 is LNHNV and CDR2 YYDKDF (reference sequence). The CDR3 region has the DNA TGTGCCACCAGCCGCCGAATGGGGCCAGGGGGGGATGGCTACGCCTTC. It codes for CATSRRMGPGGDGYAF.

In the case of this clonotype: A much larger clonotype is one base distant, so this may be a read error. The chain is built from TRBV6-5 and TRBJ1-1; D is possibly TRBD1 (5 bases). Germline CDR1 is MNHEY and CDR2 is SVGAGI. The CDR3 is 12 amino acids. Trimming shortened V by 3 bases and J by 11 bases, and 13 bases separated the two germline ends. CDR3 DNA sequence: TGTGCCAGCAGTTATGGGGACGGGTCGGCTTTCTTT. Protein product: CASSYGDGSAFF.